Listed here are 28 T cell receptor beta chains from one sample, sequenced in a study of beta chain features in type 1 diabetes. Reverse transcribing all isolated RNA meant expressed TCRB transcripts were sequenced. The protocol was immunoSEQ multiplex PCR, while the TCRdb copy is restricted to in-frame clones and leaves out a portion. The sample contains 450,000 or so clones, approximately 10% of which appear only once. Sequencing was done on a sample of naive CD4+ T cells from blood. The receptor set was obtained from a woman aged 18-30 years in good health.

This clone occurred a few times. The J gene is TRBJ2-7, the V gene TRBV7-3; tentative D call: TRBD2 (5 bases). Looked up from germline, CDR1 is SGHTA and CDR2 is FQGTGA. The CDR3 runs 13 residues. The V and J ends lost 1 base and 6 bases respectively, with 10 bases between them. The CDR3 loop reads CASSLRAGGEQYV. The CDR3 DNA follows: TGTGCCAGCAGCTTAAGGGCAGGAGGCGAGCAGTACGTC.

This clone was observed a handful of times. The chain recombines TRBV5-4 with TRBJ1-1, with D maybe TRBD1 (6 bases). The germline gives CDR1 SGHNT, CDR2 YYREEE (reference sequence). V dropped 2 bases and J dropped 4 bases, with 12 bases sitting between them. This CDR3 is 14 amino acids long. The CDR3: CASSLRGRGTEAFF. The CDR3 nucleotides read TGTGCCAGCAGCTTACGGGGGCGAGGCACTGAAGCTTTCTTT.

Regarding this clone: The sample carries other DNA sequences with the same CDR3. The chain carries TRBV15 and TRBJ2-3, with no clear D. Per the germline V gene, CDR1 is LNHNV and CDR2 is YYDKDF (reference sequence). This CDR3 has 14 residues. The V end lost 1 base, the J end lost 6 bases, and 11 bases lay between the germline ends. The CDR3 nucleotides read TGTGCCACCAGCAGAGTTCTTGGCAGGGATACGCAGTATTTT. Amino acids: CATSRVLGRDTQYF.

This clone was seen a handful of times. The chain joins TRBV4-3 to TRBJ2-7, with TRBD1 identical over 8 bases. Germline CDR1 and CDR2: LGHNA and YSLEER. This CDR3 contains 14 residues. J was trimmed by 4 bases and V by 1 base; bases with no gene match: 3. CDR3 sequence: CASSQAGTGYEQYF. CDR3 DNA: TGCGCCAGCAGCCAAGCCGGGACAGGATACGAGCAGTACTTC.

The V and J genes are TRBV6-5 and TRBJ2-7; no clear D gene. The V and J ends lost 2 bases and 1 base respectively, with 12 bases between them. This CDR3 has 15 residues. CDR1 is MNHEY and CDR2 is SVGAGI in the germline V gene. Here the CDR3 reads CASSYGPRASYEQYF. CDR3 in DNA: TGTGCCAGCAGTTACGGGCCAAGGGCATCCTACGAGCAGTACTTC.

This clone appeared a few times. This chain joins TRBV28 and TRBJ2-1, with D maybe TRBD2 (6 bases). The ends were cut back, 6 bases at V and 8 bases at J, with 17 bases in the middle. Germline CDR1 is MDHEN and CDR2 is SYDVKM. The CDR3 loop spans 14 amino acids. In nucleotides, the CDR3 is TGTGCCAGCAGCTTCAAGCGCCGGGGGTATGAGCAGTTCTTC. Translated: CASSFKRRGYEQFF.

This clone appeared a few times. V gene TRBV6-6 combines with J gene TRBJ2-7; maybe TRBD2 (6 bases). The germline V gene has CDR1 MNHNY and CDR2 SVGAGI (reference sequence). The CDR3 loop spans 13 amino acids. Trimming removed 0 bases at V and 5 bases at J, with 8 bases between. The CDR3 is CASSYSGRNEQYF. In nucleotides, the CDR3 is TGTGCCAGCAGTTACTCGGGGAGGAACGAGCAGTACTTC.

This clone occurred many times. The rearrangement joins TRBV5-6 to TRBJ2-1; 11 nucleotides align to TRBD2. Trimming removed 4 bases from V and 5 bases from J; junction bases left unmatched: 8. This CDR3 comprises 16 residues. Germline CDR1 and CDR2: SGHDT and YYEEEE. As DNA, the CDR3 is TGTGCCAGCAGCCCACCCGGGACTAGCGGTCACAATGAGCAGTTCTTC. Translated, it gives CASSPPGTSGHNEQFF.

V usage is TRBV7-9 and J usage is TRBJ1-2; possibly TRBD1 for D (6 bases). Germline V gene sequence: CDR1 SEHNR, CDR2 FQNEAQ (reference sequence). V was pared by 4 bases and J by 2 bases, with 11 bases between. This CDR3 has 14 amino acids. The CDR3 nucleotides read TGTGCCAGCAGCTCCACAGGGATCAACTATGGCTACACCTTC. Amino acids: CASSSTGINYGYTF.

The DNA for the CDR3 is TGTGCCAGCAGTCTCAAGTTAGCGACTAGCGGGGTCTCAGATACGCAGTATTTT. It encodes CASSLKLATSGVSDTQYF. V and J are TRBV28 and TRBJ2-3, with 11 bases identical to TRBD2. This CDR3 contains 18 residues. Per the germline V gene, CDR1 is MDHEN and CDR2 is SYDVKM. With 5 bases clipped from V and 4 bases from J, the junction kept 14 bases outside the gene matches. The variable domain in full, completed from reference TRBV28 and TRBJ2-3, reads DVKVTQSSRYLVKRTGEKVFLECVQDMDHENMFWYRQDPGLGLRLIYFSYDVKMKEKGDIPEGYSVSREKKERFSLILESASTNQTSMYLCASSLKLATSGVSDTQYFGPGTRLTVL.

This clone was observed a few times. The rearrangement uses TRBV7-9 and TRBJ2-5; a weak D match, TRBD1 (6 bases). Trimming pared 2 bases from V and 3 bases from J, leaving 13 bases between. This CDR3 is built from 15 residues. Looked up from germline, CDR1 is SEHNR and CDR2 is FQNEAQ (reference sequence). The CDR3 spells CASSLFSGAEETQYF. The CDR3 DNA sequence: TGTGCCAGCAGCTTATTTTCAGGGGCCGAAGAGACCCAGTACTTC.

Details on this clone: A much larger clone lies a single base off, so this may be a read error. The sample has other DNA sequences that encode this CDR3 too. The gene calls are TRBV29-1 and TRBJ2-7; 8 positions match TRBD1. Germline V lookup: CDR1 SQVTM, CDR2 ANQGSEA. The CDR3 spans 11 residues. J lost 3 bases, V lost 7 bases, and 2 bases had no gene match. The CDR3: CSAGQGYEQYF. The CDR3 DNA is TGCAGCGCTGGACAGGGCTACGAGCAGTACTTC.

This clone was detected many times. V gene TRBV30 combines with J gene TRBJ2-7, with D possibly TRBD1 on 6 matching bases. This CDR3 is 13 amino acids long. Deletions cut 0 bases from V and 7 bases from J, with 13 bases between. Germline values: CDR1 GTSNPN, CDR2 SVGIG (reference sequence). CDR3 nucleotides: TGTGCCTGGAGTGTACGAACAGGGAATGAGCAGTACTTC. Protein sequence: CAWSVRTGNEQYF.

The chain combines TRBV7-2 with TRBJ2-7, with no clear D. This CDR3 has 11 amino acids. Germline V gene data show CDR1 as SGHTA and CDR2 as FQGNSA. The germline V and J ends were trimmed by 8 bases and 9 bases, with 14 bases remaining between them. The CDR3: CASGRGEVQYF. The DNA of the CDR3 is TGTGCCAGCGGTCGTGGAGAGGTGCAGTACTTC.

This clone was seen only a few times. The rearrangement uses TRBV4-2 and TRBJ2-7; 7 bases match TRBD2. Trimming at V came to 1 base and at J to 1 base, leaving 4 bases not matched to a gene. The CDR3 loop spans 15 amino acids. The germline V gene encodes CDR1 LGHNA and CDR2 YNFKEQ. DNA for the CDR3: TGTGCCAGCAGCCAAGTAAGCGGGGAATCCTACGAGCAGTACTTC. Protein sequence: CASSQVSGESYEQYF.

CDR3 bases: TGTGCCAGCAGTTTCCTGGGACAGGGGGCCCCCAATCAGCCCCAGCATTTT. The encoded protein is CASSFLGQGAPNQPQHF. The rearrangement uses TRBV28 and TRBJ1-5, with TRBD1 matching over 12 bases. The CDR3 contains 17 residues. Per germline, CDR1 MDHEN and CDR2 SYDVKM. V trimming: 3 bases; J trimming: 3 bases; junction bases outside the gene matches: 6.

This rearrangement joins TRBV6-6 to TRBJ1-5, with D uncertain. V shed 6 bases and J shed 5 bases, with 20 bases lying between them. Germline CDR1 is MNHNY and CDR2 is SVGAGI (reference sequence). The CDR3 contains 16 residues. CDR3 sequence (DNA): TGTGCCAGCAGCCCTGCCCTTTTAGGGAGCGATCAGCCCCAGCATTTT. This encodes CASSPALLGSDQPQHF.

The chain links TRBV6-5 to TRBJ2-5, with TRBD1 identical over 7 bases. Per germline, CDR1 MNHEY and CDR2 SVGAGI. After removal of 4 bases from V and 6 bases from J, the junction contained 11 bases not matched to a gene. The CDR3 has 15 residues. This CDR3 reads CASSSLGGGRQTQYF. Written as DNA, the CDR3 is TGTGCCAGCAGTTCACTAGGGGGCGGGCGTCAGACCCAGTACTTC.

The rearrangement joins TRBV9 to TRBJ2-7, with 12 positions matching TRBD2. Germline V CDR1 and CDR2: SGDLS, YYNGEE. With V trimmed by 2 bases and J by 4 bases, 7 bases remained unmatched. The CDR3 consists of 16 residues. The CDR3 sequence is CASSVGLAGGLYEQYF. The CDR3 coding sequence is TGTGCCAGCAGCGTTGGGCTAGCGGGAGGGCTTTACGAGCAGTACTTC.

This clone occurred a few times. J is TRBJ2-5 and V is TRBV5-1, with TRBD2 matching 15 bases. J was trimmed by 5 bases and V by 4 bases; bases with no gene match: 0. The germline gives CDR1 SGHRS, CDR2 YFSETQ. The CDR3 has 14 residues. The CDR3 is CASSGTSGRETQYF. In DNA, the CDR3 is TGCGCCAGCAGCGGGACTAGCGGGAGGGAGACCCAGTACTTC.

There are a few counts of this clone. The chain employs TRBV2 and TRBJ2-1; D may be TRBD1 (5 bases). Germline V gene sequence: CDR1 SNHLY, CDR2 FYNNEI. CDR3 length: 14 amino acids. Trimming pared 2 bases from V and 4 bases from J, leaving 9 bases between. This CDR3 reads CASSEQGEYNEQFF. In DNA, the CDR3 is TGTGCCAGCAGTGAACAGGGTGAATACAATGAGCAGTTCTTC.

The genes are TRBV2 and TRBJ1-5; 7 nucleotides line up with TRBD1. V dropped 1 base and J dropped 9; count of bases not matched to a gene: 3. Germline V gives CDR1 SNHLY, CDR2 FYNNEI. This CDR3 is built from 13 residues. The CDR3: CASSEEGAVPQHF. The CDR3 coding sequence is TGTGCCAGCAGTGAAGAGGGGGCTGTGCCCCAGCATTTT.

In its sample, this clone was seen a few times. It is unclear where the CDR3 begins or ends on the DNA, so no DNA is shown, and the CDR3 is as TCRdb lists it. The chain links TRBV28 to TRBJ2-2; the table's D gene call, TRBD2, was not cross checked with the DNA. The CDR3 comprises 14 residues, both ends counted. In germline, CDR1 is MDHEN, CDR2 SYDVKM. The CDR3 sequence is CASSFSFGAGELFF.

There are a few counts of this clone. The chain combines TRBV9 with TRBJ1-4; D is unclear. The CDR3 totals 14 residues. The V end was cut by 4 bases, the J end by 5 bases, with 12 bases between. Germline V gene lookup returns CDR1 SGDLS and CDR2 YYNGEE. CDR3 sequence: CASSPGNSNEKLFF. The CDR3 DNA reads as TGTGCCAGCAGCCCCGGTAATTCCAATGAAAAACTGTTTTTT.

The chain employs TRBV11-2 and TRBJ1-2, with 7 bases aligning to TRBD1. The germline gives CDR1 SGHAT, CDR2 FQNNGV. The CDR3 totals 14 residues. V lost 4 bases and J lost 5; bases outside the gene matches: 7. The CDR3 loop reads CASSSITGAYGYTF. CDR3 DNA: TGTGCCAGCAGCTCCATCACAGGGGCATATGGCTACACCTTC.

The chain recombines TRBV7-3 with TRBJ2-3, with 8 bases that match TRBD2. The CDR3 spans 15 residues. J gave up 1 base and V 0 bases, and 0 bases lay outside the gene matches. The germline CDR1 and CDR2 sequences are SGHTA and FQGTGA. The CDR3 region has the DNA TGTGCCAGCAGCTTAACGCGGGGGGGCACAGATACGCAGTATTTT. It yields the protein CASSLTRGGTDTQYF.

This chain links TRBV30 with TRBJ1-4, with TRBD1 as a possible D gene (6 bases). V dropped 6 bases and J dropped 5 bases, with 13 bases sitting between them. CDR1 and CDR2 from the germline V gene are GTSNPN and SVGIG (reference sequence). The CDR3 is made up of 13 amino acids. The CDR3 protein is CACSLGANEKLFF. The CDR3 DNA is TGTGCCTGTTCGCTGGGGGCCAATGAAAAACTGTTTTTT. The complete variable domain, with remaining parts taken from reference TRBV30 and TRBJ1-4, reads SQTIHQWPATLVQPVGSPLSLECTVEGTSNPNLYWYRQAAGRGLQLLFYSVGIGQISSEVPQNLSASRPQDRQFILSSKKLLLSDSGFYLCACSLGANEKLFFGSGTQLSVL.

This clone was detected a few times. V gene TRBV4-2 combines with J gene TRBJ2-1; the D gene is possibly TRBD1 (5 bases). The V gene's germline CDR1 is LGHNA and CDR2 YNFKEQ. Trimming removed 6 bases from V and 0 bases from J, with 9 bases in between. The CDR3 runs to 14 residues. The CDR3 is CASRGPLSYNEQFF. CDR3 nucleotide sequence: TGTGCCAGCAGGGGGCCGCTCTCCTACAATGAGCAGTTCTTC.